A few counts support the clone carrying this T cell receptor (beta chain). These data belong to a study of cytomegalovirus exposure and HLA in healthy donors. Trimming cost V 3 bases and J 3 bases; bases outside gene matches: 5. Germline V gene data show CDR1 as SGHRS and CDR2 as YFSETQ. The CDR3 runs to 15 residues. The PCR used 60 Vbeta and 13 Jbeta primers. TCRdb's copy holds only in-frame clones and misses some; the assay was immunoSEQ multiplex PCR. This table has about 150,000 clones, roughly 10% appearing once. Sequencing was performed on PBMCs. The genes are TRBV5-1 and TRBJ2-2; 7 bases line up with TRBD2. The sequence came from a man aged 50-59 years in good health and CMV-seronegative. The CDR3 loop reads CASSSRRGDTGELFF. CDR3 in DNA: TGCGCCAGCAGCTCGAGACGGGGGGACACCGGGGAGCTGTTTTTT.